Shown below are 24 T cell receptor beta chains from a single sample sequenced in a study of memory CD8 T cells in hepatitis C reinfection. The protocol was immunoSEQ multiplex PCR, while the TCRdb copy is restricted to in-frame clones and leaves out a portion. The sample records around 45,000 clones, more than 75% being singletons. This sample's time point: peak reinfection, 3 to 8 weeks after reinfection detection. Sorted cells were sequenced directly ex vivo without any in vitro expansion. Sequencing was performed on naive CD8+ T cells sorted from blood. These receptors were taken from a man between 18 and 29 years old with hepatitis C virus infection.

DNA for the CDR3: TGTGCCAGCACCCAGGGGAGCTATGGCTACACCTTC. Encoded protein: CASTQGSYGYTF. This chain uses TRBV6-5 with TRBJ1-2; the D gene is possibly TRBD1 (6 bases). The V end was cut by 7 bases, the J end by 4 bases, with 10 bases between. The V gene's germline CDR1 is MNHEY and CDR2 SVGAGI. The length of the CDR3 is 12 residues.

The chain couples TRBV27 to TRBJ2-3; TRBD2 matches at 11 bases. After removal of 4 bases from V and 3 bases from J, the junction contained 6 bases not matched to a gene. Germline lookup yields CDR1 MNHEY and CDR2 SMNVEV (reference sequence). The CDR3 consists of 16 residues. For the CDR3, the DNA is TGTGCCAGCAGTTCGGGAACTAGCGGGGGTACAGATACGCAGTATTTT. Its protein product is CASSSGTSGGTDTQYF.

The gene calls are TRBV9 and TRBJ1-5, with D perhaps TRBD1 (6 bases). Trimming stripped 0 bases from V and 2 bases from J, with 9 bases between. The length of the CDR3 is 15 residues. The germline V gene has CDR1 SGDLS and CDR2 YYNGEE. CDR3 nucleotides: TGTGCCAGCAGCGTAGGGGGGCCGGGCAATCAGCCCCAGCATTTT. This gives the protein CASSVGGPGNQPQHF.

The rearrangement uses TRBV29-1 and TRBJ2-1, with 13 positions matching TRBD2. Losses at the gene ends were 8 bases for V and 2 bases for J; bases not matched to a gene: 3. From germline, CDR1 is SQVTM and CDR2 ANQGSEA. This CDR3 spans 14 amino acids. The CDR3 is CSLGTSGTYNEQFF. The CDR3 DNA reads TGCAGCTTAGGGACTAGCGGGACCTACAATGAGCAGTTCTTC.

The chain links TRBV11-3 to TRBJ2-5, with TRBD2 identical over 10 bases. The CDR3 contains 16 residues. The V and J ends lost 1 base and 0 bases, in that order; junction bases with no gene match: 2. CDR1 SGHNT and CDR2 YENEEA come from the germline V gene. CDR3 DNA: TGTGCCAGCAGCTTAGGGCTAGCGGGGGACCAAGAGACCCAGTACTTC. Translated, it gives CASSLGLAGDQETQYF.

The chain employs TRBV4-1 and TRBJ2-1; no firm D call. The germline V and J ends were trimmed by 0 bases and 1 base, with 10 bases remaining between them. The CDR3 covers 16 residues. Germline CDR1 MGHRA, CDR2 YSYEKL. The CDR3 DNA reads TGCGCCAGCAGCCAAGATCTAGTACTTTCCTACAATGAGCAGTTCTTC. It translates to CASSQDLVLSYNEQFF.

CDR3 nucleotide sequence: TGTGCCAGCAGCGCTGGGACAGGGGGTACTCAAGAGACCCAGTACTTC. Translating gives CASSAGTGGTQETQYF. The chain is built from TRBV13 and TRBJ2-5; 11 bases map to TRBD1. Looked up from germline, CDR1 is PRHDT and CDR2 is FYEKMQ (reference sequence). The V and J ends lost 5 bases and 2 bases, in that order; junction bases with no gene match: 7. This CDR3 contains 16 residues.

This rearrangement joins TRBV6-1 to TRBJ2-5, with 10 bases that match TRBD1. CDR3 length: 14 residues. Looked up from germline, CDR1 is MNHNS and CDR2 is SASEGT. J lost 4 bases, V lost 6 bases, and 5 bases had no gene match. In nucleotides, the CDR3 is TGTGCCAGCAGGGTGGACAGGGGGAGAGAGACCCAGTACTTC. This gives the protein CASRVDRGRETQYF.

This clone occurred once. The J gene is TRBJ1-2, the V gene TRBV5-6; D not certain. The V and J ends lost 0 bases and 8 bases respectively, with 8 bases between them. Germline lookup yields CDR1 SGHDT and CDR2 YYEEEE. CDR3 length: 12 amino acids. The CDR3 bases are TGTGCCAGCAGCTTGGGGCTCGGGGGCTACACCTTC. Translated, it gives CASSLGLGGYTF.

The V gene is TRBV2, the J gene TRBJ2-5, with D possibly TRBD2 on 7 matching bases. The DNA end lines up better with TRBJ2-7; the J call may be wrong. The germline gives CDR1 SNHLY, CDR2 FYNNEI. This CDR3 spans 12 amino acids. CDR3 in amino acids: CASKGGEYEQYF. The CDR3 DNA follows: TGTGCCAGCAAGGGGGGGGAATACGAGCAGTACTTC.

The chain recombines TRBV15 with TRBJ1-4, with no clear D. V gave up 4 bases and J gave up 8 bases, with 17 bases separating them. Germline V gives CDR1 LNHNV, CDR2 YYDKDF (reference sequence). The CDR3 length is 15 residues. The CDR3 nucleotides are TGTGCCACCAGCATCTCCCGCCAGCGGAAGGAAAAACTGTTTTTT. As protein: CATSISRQRKEKLFF.

The CDR3 loop is CASSLDGQGTTDTQYF. Written as DNA, the CDR3 is TGTGCCAGCAGCTTAGACGGACAGGGGACCACAGATACGCAGTATTTT. The chain has TRBV13 and TRBJ2-3, with 9 bases that match TRBD1. Germline CDR1 PRHDT, CDR2 FYEKMQ (reference sequence). The CDR3 runs 16 residues. V shed 1 base, J shed 2 bases, and the junction held 4 bases outside the gene matches.

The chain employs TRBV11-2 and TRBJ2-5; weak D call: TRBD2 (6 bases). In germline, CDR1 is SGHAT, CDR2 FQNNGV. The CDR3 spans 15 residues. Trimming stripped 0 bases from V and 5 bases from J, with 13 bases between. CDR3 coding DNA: TGTGCCAGCAGCTTAGAGTTGGCGGGGATGGAGACCCAGTACTTC. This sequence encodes CASSLELAGMETQYF.

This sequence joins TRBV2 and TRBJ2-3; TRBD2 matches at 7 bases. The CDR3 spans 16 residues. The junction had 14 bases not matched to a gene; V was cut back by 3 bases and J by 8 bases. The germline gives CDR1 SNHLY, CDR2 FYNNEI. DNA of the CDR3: TGTGCCAGCAGTGACGAAAGCGGGGCCTCGAGAGGTACGCAGTATTTT. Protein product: CASSDESGASRGTQYF. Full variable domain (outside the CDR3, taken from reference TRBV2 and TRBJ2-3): EPEVTQTPSHQVTQMGQEVILRCVPISNHLYFYWYRQILGQKVEFLVSFYNNEISEKSEIFDDQFSVERPDGSNFTLKIRSTKLEDSAMYFCASSDESGASRGTQYFGPGTRLTVL.

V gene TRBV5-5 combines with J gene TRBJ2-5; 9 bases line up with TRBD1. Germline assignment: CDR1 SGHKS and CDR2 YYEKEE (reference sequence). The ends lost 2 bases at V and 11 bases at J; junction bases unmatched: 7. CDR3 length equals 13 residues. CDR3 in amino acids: CASSFNRQGEQYF. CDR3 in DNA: TGTGCCAGCAGCTTCAACCGACAGGGGGAGCAGTACTTC.

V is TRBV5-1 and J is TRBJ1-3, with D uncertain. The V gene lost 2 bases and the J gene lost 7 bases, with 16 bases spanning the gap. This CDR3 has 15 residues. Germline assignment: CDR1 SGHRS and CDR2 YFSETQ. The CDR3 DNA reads TGCGCCAGCAGCTTAGGCGGAACCTTCGGGAACACCATATATTTT. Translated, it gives CASSLGGTFGNTIYF.

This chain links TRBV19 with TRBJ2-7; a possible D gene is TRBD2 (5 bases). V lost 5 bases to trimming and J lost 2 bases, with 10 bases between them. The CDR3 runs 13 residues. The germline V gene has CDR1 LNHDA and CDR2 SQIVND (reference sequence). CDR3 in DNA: TGTGCCAGTAGTGCCGGGAATCCCTACGAGCAGTACTTC. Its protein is CASSAGNPYEQYF.

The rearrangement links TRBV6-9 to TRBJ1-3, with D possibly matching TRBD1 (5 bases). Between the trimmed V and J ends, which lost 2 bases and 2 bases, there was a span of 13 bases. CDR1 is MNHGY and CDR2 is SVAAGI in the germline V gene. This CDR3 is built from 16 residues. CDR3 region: CASSYGGGNTGNTIYF. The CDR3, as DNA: TGTGCCAGCAGTTATGGGGGGGGTAACACTGGAAACACCATATATTTT.

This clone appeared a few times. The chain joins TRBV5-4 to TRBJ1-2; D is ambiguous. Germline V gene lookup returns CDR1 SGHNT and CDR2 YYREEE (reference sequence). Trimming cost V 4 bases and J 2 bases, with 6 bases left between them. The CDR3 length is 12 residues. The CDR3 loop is CASSQSNYGYTF. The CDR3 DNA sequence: TGTGCCAGCAGCCAGTCGAACTATGGCTACACCTTC.

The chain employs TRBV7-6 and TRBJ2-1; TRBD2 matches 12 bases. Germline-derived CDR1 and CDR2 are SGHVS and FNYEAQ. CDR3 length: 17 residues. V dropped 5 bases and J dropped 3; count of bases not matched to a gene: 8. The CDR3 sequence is CASSPSSGRAVYNEQFF. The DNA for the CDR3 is TGTGCCAGCAGCCCGTCTAGCGGGAGGGCCGTCTACAATGAGCAGTTCTTC.

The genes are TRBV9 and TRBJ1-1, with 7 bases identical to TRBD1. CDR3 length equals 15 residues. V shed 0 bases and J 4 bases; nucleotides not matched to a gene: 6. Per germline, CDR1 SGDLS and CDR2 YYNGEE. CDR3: CASSVGQGGGTEAFF. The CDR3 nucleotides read TGTGCCAGCAGCGTAGGACAGGGAGGAGGCACTGAAGCTTTCTTT.

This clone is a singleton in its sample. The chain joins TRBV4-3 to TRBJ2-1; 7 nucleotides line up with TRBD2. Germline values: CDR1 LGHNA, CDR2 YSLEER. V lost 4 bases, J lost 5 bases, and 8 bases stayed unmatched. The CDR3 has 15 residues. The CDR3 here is CASSRTSGIDNEQFF. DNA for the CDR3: TGCGCCAGCAGCCGGACCAGCGGGATAGACAATGAGCAGTTCTTC.

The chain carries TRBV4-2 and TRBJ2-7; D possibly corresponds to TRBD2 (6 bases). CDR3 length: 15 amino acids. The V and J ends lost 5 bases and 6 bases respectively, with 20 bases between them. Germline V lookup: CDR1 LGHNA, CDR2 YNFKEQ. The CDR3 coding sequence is TGTGCCAGCAGCGACCGGGACTCTAGACCCCCCGAGCAGTACTTC. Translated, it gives CASSDRDSRPPEQYF.

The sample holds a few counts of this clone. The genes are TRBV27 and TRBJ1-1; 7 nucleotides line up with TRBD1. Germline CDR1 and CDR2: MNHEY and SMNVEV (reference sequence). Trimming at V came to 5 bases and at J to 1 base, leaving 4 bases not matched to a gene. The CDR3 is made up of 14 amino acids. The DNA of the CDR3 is TGTGCCAGCAGTCGGGACAGTGGGAACACTGAAGCTTTCTTT. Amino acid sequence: CASSRDSGNTEAFF.